The sequence of this T cell receptor beta chain was determined in a study of CD4+ T cells in melanoma. Profiling relied on immunoSEQ multiplex PCR, and the TCRdb table lists in-frame clones only, not all of them. Found here are some 9,500 clones, 73% of them singletons; the top ten hold less than 30%. Study conclusions and caveats: Diverse differentiation states were reported for melanoma neoantigen-specific CD4+ T cells.

Per the germline V gene, CDR1 is SGHVS and CDR2 is FQNEAQ. The CDR3 covers 15 residues. With 3 bases removed from V and 3 bases from J, the gap between germline ends came to 14 bases. Of note for this clone: Its antigen is currently unknown.

Material: cells from a culture (not recorded whether cultured in vitro). The chain employs TRBV7-8 and TRBJ1-1; no firm D call. This clonotype was sampled from a human donor with melanoma. The chain's CDR3 is CASSFLGLGYTEAFF. DNA of the CDR3: TGTGCCAGCAGCTTCCTAGGGTTAGGTTACACTGAAGCTTTCTTT.